This T cell receptor beta chain came from a study of PD-L1 blockade in urothelial cancer. About the study: The study recovered a median of 141,255 T cells per blood sample.

The sample's time point: peripheral blood 6 weeks after treatment start. Assay: immunoSEQ multiplex PCR; the TCRdb copy retains only in-frame clones and omits some. The table includes 120,000 or so clones, 86% detected once. In its sample, this clone was seen a few times. Sequencing used PBMCs, obtained around atezolizumab (anti-PD-L1) treatment. The TCR was taken from a man between 45 and 60 years old with urothelial cancer.

The CDR3 DNA reads TGTGCCAGCAGTGACGGGACAGGGGGCACCGGGGAGCTGTTTTTT. Translation gives CASSDGTGGTGELFF. The V and J genes are TRBV6-4 and TRBJ2-2, with 11 bases identical to TRBD1. CDR1 and CDR2 (germline): MRHNA, SNTAGT. This CDR3 comprises 15 residues. The ends lost 2 bases at V and 4 bases at J; junction bases unmatched: 0.